A selection of T cell receptor beta chains follows, all from one sample in a study of naive and memory T cell subsets. TCRdb called the UMI-ligation and nested PCR reads again in MiXCR, with one record for every CDR3 protein. Here the sample spans about 99,000 distinct CDR3 sequences, roughly 14% being singletons. Sequencing was carried out using naive CD8+ T cells from blood. These receptors came from a human donor in good health. Each CDR3 is given with its conserved first and last residue. A D gene is named only where the DNA matches it firmly. The listing skips clone size in some rows; elsewhere it reads once, few, many or a size class.

V: TRBV24-1; size: -; D: -; J: TRBJ2-3; length: 14; CDR3: CATSERNPVNTQYF; DNA: TGTGCCACCAGTGAGCGGAATCCGGTCAATACGCAGTATTTT
V: TRBV9; size: few; D: -; J: TRBJ2-3; length: 15; CDR3: CASSVEGRRSDTQYF; DNA: TGTGCCAGCAGCGTAGAGGGGAGGAGGTCAGATACGCAGTATTTT
V: TRBV7-9; size: -; D: -; J: TRBJ2-3; length: 14; CDR3: CASSVGGFTDTQYF; DNA: TGTGCCAGCAGCGTCGGGGGATTCACAGATACGCAGTATTTT
V: TRBV12-3/TRBV12-4; size: few; D: -; J: TRBJ1-4; length: 16; CDR3: CASSLLWDLRNEKLFF; DNA: TGTGCCAGCAGTCTACTATGGGACCTCCGCAATGAAAAACTGTTTTTT
V: TRBV7-9; size: -; D: -; J: TRBJ2-1; length: 14; CDR3: CASSLTVGPNEQFF; DNA: TGTGCCAGCAGCTTAACCGTGGGACCCAATGAGCAGTTCTTC
V: TRBV7-9; size: few; D: -; J: TRBJ1-5; length: 16; CDR3: CASSRSSIGIGQPQHF; DNA: TGTGCCAGCAGCCGATCGAGTATCGGTATAGGCCAGCCCCAGCATTTT
V: TRBV6-1; size: many; D: TRBD1; J: TRBJ2-3; length: 18; CDR3: CASSQYHHGQGESFTQYF; DNA: TGTGCCAGCAGCCAGTACCATCATGGACAGGGGGAATCGTTCACGCAGTATTTT
V: TRBV12-3/TRBV12-4; size: -; D: -; J: TRBJ2-3; length: 13; CDR3: CASSLPPADTQYF; DNA: TGTGCCAGCAGTTTACCCCCGGCGGATACGCAGTATTTT
V: TRBV21-1; size: many; D: -; J: TRBJ2-7; length: 14; CDR3: CASSKVRGAHEQYF; DNA: TGTGCCAGCAGCAAAGTCAGGGGAGCCCACGAGCAGTACTTC
V: TRBV6-6; size: few; D: -; J: TRBJ1-2; length: 15; CDR3: CASSYSGPQKGGYTF; DNA: TGTGCCAGCAGTTACTCCGGGCCCCAAAAGGGTGGCTACACCTTC
V: TRBV7-6; size: -; D: -; J: TRBJ2-7; length: 13; CDR3: CASSLRGWNEQYF; DNA: TGTGCCAGCAGCTTAAGGGGATGGAACGAGCAGTACTTC
V: TRBV12-3/TRBV12-4; size: few; D: -; J: TRBJ1-5; length: 13; CDR3: CASTHSAGEPQHF; DNA: TGTGCCAGCACCCACTCCGCCGGAGAGCCCCAGCATTTT
V: TRBV27; size: -; D: -; J: TRBJ1-1; length: 14; CDR3: CASSPPGRVTEAFF; DNA: TGTGCCAGCAGTCCCCCCGGCAGGGTGACTGAAGCTTTCTTT
V: TRBV5-1; size: -; D: -; J: TRBJ2-1; length: 12; CDR3: CASSLLGPEQFF; DNA: TGCGCCAGCAGCTTACTAGGGCCTGAGCAGTTCTTC
V: TRBV29-1; size: few; D: -; J: TRBJ2-2; length: 13; CDR3: CSVENQDTGELFF; DNA: TGCAGCGTTGAGAATCAGGACACCGGGGAGCTGTTTTTT